The 11 T cell receptor beta chains below come from one sample, sequenced in a study of T cell changes during pregnancy in multiple sclerosis. Produced via immunoSEQ multiplex PCR; TCRdb's table is partial and in-frame only. The sample has over 20,000 clones, under 95% seen once; the top ten hold 0.67%. This specimen was CD4+ T cells from peripheral blood mononuclear cells, taken in the third trimester of pregnancy. The receptors were gathered from a female donor in good health, enrolled as a control in a pregnancy study.

The V and J genes are TRBV5-1 and TRBJ2-2, with 7 bases fitting TRBD2. The V and J ends lost 4 bases and 6 bases, in that order; junction bases with no gene match: 12. This CDR3 is built from 16 residues. Germline-derived CDR1 and CDR2 are SGHRS and YFSETQ. Here the CDR3 DNA reads TGCGCCAGCAGCCATCGATCTTCTAGCGGTTCCGGGGAGCTGTTTTTT. Translating it yields CASSHRSSSGSGELFF.

This rearrangement joins TRBV19 to TRBJ2-3; D perhaps matches TRBD1 (5 bases). V was pared by 8 bases and J by 2 bases, with 11 bases between. The CDR3 has 13 amino acids. Germline CDR1 LNHDA, CDR2 SQIVND (reference sequence). The CDR3 here is CASLETDTDTQYF. The CDR3 coding sequence is TGTGCCAGTTTGGAGACAGACACAGATACGCAGTATTTT.

This clone was observed a single time. DNA of the CDR3: TGCGCCAGCAGTCTGCTACGACAGGGGGGCTACAATGAGCAGTTCTTC. Translation gives CASSLLRQGGYNEQFF. The chain joins TRBV23-1 to TRBJ2-1; TRBD1 agrees at 9 bases. TRBV23-1 is flagged as an ORF with uncertain function. V dropped 4 bases and J dropped 3; count of bases not matched to a gene: 7. The CDR3 has 16 residues.

The rearrangement uses TRBV19 and TRBJ1-2; 9 bases line up with TRBD1. The V and J ends lost 2 bases and 7 bases, in that order; junction bases with no gene match: 8. Germline V CDR1 and CDR2: LNHDA, SQIVND (reference sequence). This CDR3 contains 15 residues. CDR3 coding DNA: TGTGCCAGTAGTATACGCGGACAGGGGATGGTTGGCTACACCTTC. Protein product: CASSIRGQGMVGYTF.

This sequence joins TRBV7-3 and TRBJ1-1, with D perhaps matching TRBD1 (6 bases). This CDR3 has 14 residues. The V gene's germline CDR1 is SGHTA and CDR2 FQGTGA. Trimming took 3 bases from V and 2 from J, leaving 10 bases between them. DNA for the CDR3: TGTGCCAGCAGCTTGGGGGCAGTTAACACTGAAGCTTTCTTT. It yields the protein CASSLGAVNTEAFF.

The rearrangement links TRBV11-2 to TRBJ2-1; no clear D. CDR1 and CDR2 from the germline V gene are SGHAT and FQNNGV. The CDR3 has 14 amino acids. The V gene lost 1 base and the J gene lost 10 bases, with 14 bases spanning the gap. Written as DNA, the CDR3 is TGTGCCAGCAGCTTAGTTACCGACTTGAGGGAGCAGTTCTTC. Amino acid sequence: CASSLVTDLREQFF.

The rearrangement uses TRBV19 and TRBJ2-3; a weak D match, TRBD2 (6 bases). The ends were cut back, 5 bases at V and 1 base at J, with 13 bases in the middle. The CDR3 consists of 15 residues. Germline CDR1 reads LNHDA; CDR2 reads SQIVND (reference sequence). CDR3 sequence (DNA): TGTGCCAGTAGTGCTCGAGCGGGCCGCACAGATACGCAGTATTTT. It codes for CASSARAGRTDTQYF.

CDR3 nucleotide sequence: TGTGCCTGGATATGGAGAGGGGGGGCTGTGCTCTATGGCTACACCTTC. This encodes CAWIWRGGAVLYGYTF. The V call is TRBV30, the J call TRBJ1-2; TRBD1 is a possible D gene (6 bases). This CDR3 is built from 16 residues. V was cut by 4 bases and J by 4 bases, with 22 bases left in between. Germline CDR1 GTSNPN, CDR2 SVGIG (reference sequence).

The chain combines TRBV2 with TRBJ1-5; the match to TRBD1 covers 9 bases. Trimming cost V 6 bases and J 3 bases; bases outside gene matches: 6. The CDR3 consists of 15 residues. Germline CDR1 and CDR2: SNHLY and FYNNEI. CDR3 in DNA: TGTGCCAGCAGGAGGACAGGGGAGACCAATCAGCCCCAGCATTTT. Its protein is CASRRTGETNQPQHF.

This chain joins TRBV13 and TRBJ2-5; 9 positions match TRBD1. The germline V gene encodes CDR1 PRHDT and CDR2 FYEKMQ (reference sequence). Losses at the gene ends were 5 bases for V and 2 bases for J; bases not matched to a gene: 6. The CDR3 sequence is 15 residues long. In nucleotides, the CDR3 is TGTGCCAGCAGCACCGGACAGGGGACGCAAGAGACCCAGTACTTC. It is translated as CASSTGQGTQETQYF.

The V gene is TRBV11-3, the J gene TRBJ2-7; 9 bases are shared with TRBD1. The ends lost 4 bases at V and 0 bases at J; junction bases unmatched: 4. CDR1 and CDR2 (germline): SGHNT, YENEEA. CDR3 length: 15 residues. The CDR3 sequence: CASSSGTGSSYEQYF. The CDR3 DNA reads as TGTGCCAGCAGCTCCGGGACAGGGAGCTCCTACGAGCAGTACTTC.